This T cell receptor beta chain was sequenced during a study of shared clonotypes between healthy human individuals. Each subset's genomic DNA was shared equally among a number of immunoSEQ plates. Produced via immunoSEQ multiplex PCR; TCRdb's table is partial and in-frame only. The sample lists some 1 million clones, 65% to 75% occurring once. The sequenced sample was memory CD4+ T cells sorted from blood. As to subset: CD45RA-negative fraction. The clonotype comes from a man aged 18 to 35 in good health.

The CDR3 is CASSRGQGSTEAFF. DNA of the CDR3: TGCGCCAGCAGCCGGGGACAGGGGAGCACTGAAGCTTTCTTT. This sequence joins TRBV4-3 and TRBJ1-1; 10 positions match TRBD1. The V gene's germline CDR1 is LGHNA and CDR2 YSLEER. The CDR3 is 14 amino acids. V lost 4 bases, J lost 4 bases, and 3 bases stayed unmatched.